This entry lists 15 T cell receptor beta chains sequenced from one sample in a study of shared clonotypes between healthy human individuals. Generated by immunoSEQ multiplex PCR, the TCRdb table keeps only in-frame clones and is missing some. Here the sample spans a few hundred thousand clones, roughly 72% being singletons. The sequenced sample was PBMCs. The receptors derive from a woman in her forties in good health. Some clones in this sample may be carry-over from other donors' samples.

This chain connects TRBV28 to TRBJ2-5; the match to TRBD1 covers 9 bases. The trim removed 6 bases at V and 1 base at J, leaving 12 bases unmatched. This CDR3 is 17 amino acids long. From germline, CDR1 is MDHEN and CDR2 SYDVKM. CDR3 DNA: TGTGCCAGCAGCCCTGGACAGGGGAGGGGACTCCAAGAGACCCAGTACTTC. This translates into CASSPGQGRGLQETQYF.

In DNA form, the CDR3 reads TGTGCCAGTAATACAGGGGGCTACACAGATACGCAGTATTTT. Protein: CASNTGGYTDTQYF. This chain links TRBV19 with TRBJ2-3; 9 positions match TRBD1. Germline trimming cut 7 bases from V and 2 bases from J; bases unmatched to any gene: 4. Germline CDR1 LNHDA, CDR2 SQIVND (reference sequence). CDR3 length: 14 amino acids.

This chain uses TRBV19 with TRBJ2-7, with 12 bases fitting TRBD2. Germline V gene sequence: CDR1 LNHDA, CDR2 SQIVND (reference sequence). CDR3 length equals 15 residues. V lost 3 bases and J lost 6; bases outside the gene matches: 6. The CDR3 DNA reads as TGTGCCAGTAGTATTCCGACTAGCGGGGGATCCGAGCAGTACTTC. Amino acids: CASSIPTSGGSEQYF.

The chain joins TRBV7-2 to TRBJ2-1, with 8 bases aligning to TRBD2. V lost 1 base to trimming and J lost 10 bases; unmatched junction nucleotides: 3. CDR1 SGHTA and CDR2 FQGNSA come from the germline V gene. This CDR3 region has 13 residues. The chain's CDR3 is CASSLVAGGEQFF. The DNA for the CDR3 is TGTGCCAGCAGCTTAGTGGCGGGGGGCGAGCAGTTCTTC.

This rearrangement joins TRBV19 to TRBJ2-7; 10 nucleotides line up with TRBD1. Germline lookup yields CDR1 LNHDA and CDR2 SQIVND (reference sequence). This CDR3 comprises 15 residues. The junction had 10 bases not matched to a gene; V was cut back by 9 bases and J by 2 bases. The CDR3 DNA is TGTGCCAGCCCCATCAGGGACAGGGGACCCTACGAGCAGTACTTC. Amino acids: CASPIRDRGPYEQYF.

In nucleotides, the CDR3 is TGTGCCAGCAGCGTAGGAGAGATCAGGGGACTAGCGGGAGCGGGGACGCAGTATTTT. Translation gives CASSVGEIRGLAGAGTQYF. J is TRBJ2-3 and V is TRBV9, with 14 bases matching TRBD2. This CDR3 comprises 19 residues. Looked up from germline, CDR1 is SGDLS and CDR2 is YYNGEE. Germline trimming cut 0 bases from V and 9 bases from J; bases unmatched to any gene: 15.

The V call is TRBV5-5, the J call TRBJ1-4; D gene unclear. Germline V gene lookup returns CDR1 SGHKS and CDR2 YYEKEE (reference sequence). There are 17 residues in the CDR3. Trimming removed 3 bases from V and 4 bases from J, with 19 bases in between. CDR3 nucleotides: TGTGCCAGCAGCTCCCAACTCGGAGGGAGGGATAATGAAAAACTGTTTTTT. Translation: CASSSQLGGRDNEKLFF.

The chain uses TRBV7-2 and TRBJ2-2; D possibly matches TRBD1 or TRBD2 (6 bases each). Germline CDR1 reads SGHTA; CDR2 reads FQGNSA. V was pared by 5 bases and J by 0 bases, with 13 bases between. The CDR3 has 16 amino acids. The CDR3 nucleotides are TGTGCCAGCAGCGGAGGGGGGAACTCGAACACCGGGGAGCTGTTTTTT. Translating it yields CASSGGGNSNTGELFF.

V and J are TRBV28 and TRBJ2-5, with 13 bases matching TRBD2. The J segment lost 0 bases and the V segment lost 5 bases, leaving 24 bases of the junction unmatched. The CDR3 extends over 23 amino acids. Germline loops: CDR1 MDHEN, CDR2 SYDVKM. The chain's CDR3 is CASSLPTQGLAGDYPPYQETQYF. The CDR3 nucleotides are TGTGCCAGCAGTCTCCCGACCCAAGGACTAGCGGGAGACTATCCCCCGTACCAAGAGACCCAGTACTTC.

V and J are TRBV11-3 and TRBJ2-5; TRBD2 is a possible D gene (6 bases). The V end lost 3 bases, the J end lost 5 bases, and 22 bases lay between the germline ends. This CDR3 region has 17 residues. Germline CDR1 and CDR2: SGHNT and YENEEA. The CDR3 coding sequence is TGTGCCAGCAGCTTTCCCTCATTTGGAGGGGTTGAGGAGACCCAGTACTTC. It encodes CASSFPSFGGVEETQYF. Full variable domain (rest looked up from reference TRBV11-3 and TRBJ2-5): EAGVVQSPRYKIIEKKQPVAFWCNPISGHNTLYWYLQNLGQGPELLIRYENEEAVDDSQLPKDRFSAERLKGVDSTLKIQPAELGDSAVYLCASSFPSFGGVEETQYFGPGTRLLVL.

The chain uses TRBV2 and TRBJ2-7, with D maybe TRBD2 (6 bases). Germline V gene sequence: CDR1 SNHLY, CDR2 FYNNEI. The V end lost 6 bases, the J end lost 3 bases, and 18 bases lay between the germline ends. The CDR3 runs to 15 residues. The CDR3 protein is CASRRGLPLLYEQYF. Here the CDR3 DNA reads TGTGCCAGCAGAAGGGGACTGCCGCTACTCTACGAGCAGTACTTC.

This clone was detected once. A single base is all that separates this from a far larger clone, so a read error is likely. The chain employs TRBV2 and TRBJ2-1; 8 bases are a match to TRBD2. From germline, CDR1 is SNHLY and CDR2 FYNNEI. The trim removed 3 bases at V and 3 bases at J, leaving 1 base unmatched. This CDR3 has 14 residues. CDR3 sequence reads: CASSESGSYNEQFF. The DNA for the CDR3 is TGTGCCAGCAGTGAGAGCGGGAGCTACAATGAGCAGTTCTTC.

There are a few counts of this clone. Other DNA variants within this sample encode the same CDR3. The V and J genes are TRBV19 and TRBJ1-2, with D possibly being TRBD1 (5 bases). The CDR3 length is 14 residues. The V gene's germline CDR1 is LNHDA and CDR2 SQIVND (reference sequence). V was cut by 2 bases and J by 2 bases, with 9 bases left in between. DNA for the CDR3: TGTGCCAGTAGTATAAACGGGGACAACTATGGCTACACCTTC. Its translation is CASSINGDNYGYTF.

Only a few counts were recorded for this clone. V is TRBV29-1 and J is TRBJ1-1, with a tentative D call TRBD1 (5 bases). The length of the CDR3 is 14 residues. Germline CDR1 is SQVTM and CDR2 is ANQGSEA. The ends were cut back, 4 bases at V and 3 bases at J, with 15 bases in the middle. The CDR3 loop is CSVVRGNPYTEAFF. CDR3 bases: TGCAGCGTTGTGAGGGGCAATCCCTACACTGAAGCTTTCTTT.

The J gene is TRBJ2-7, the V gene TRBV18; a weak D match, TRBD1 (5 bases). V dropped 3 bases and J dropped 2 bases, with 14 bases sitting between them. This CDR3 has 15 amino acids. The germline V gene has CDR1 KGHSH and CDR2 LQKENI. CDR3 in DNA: TGTGCCAGCTCACCCCCTTCGACAGCACCCTACGAGCAGTACTTC. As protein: CASSPPSTAPYEQYF.